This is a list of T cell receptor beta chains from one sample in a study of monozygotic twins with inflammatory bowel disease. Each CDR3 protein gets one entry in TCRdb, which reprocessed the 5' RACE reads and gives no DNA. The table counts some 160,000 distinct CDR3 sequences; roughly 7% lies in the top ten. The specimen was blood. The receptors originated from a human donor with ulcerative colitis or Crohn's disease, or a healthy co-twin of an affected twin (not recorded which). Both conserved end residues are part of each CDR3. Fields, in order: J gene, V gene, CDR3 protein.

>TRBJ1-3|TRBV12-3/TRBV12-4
CASRQMSSGNTIYF
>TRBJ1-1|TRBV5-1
CASSLFDRGGTEAFF
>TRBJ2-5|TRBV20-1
CSRAGGPGETQYF
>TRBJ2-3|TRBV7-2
CASSLEGLAWTTDTQYF
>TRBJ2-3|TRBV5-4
CASSPSDGGTDTQYF
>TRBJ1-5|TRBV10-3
CAISETRQGPNQPQHF
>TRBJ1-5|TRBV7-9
CASSFGTLNNQPQHF
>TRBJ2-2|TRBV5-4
CASSSLGTGTGKTGELFF
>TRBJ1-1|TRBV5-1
CASSEDRGWAEAFF
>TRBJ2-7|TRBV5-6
CASSLGWSGVPYEQYF
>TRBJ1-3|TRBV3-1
CASSRPGAFSGNTIYF
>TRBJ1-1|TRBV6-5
CASSYGWNTEAFF
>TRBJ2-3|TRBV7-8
CASSGLRDRGRLYTQYF
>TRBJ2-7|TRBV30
CAWSVPFGWAGDEQYF
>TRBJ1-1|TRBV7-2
CASSRYRERNTEAFF
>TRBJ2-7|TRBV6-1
CASTIHPRVGSYEQYF
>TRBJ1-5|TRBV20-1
CSAREGRGSNQPQHF
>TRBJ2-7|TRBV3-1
CASSQSRAHEQYF
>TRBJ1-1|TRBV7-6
CASSSNRNTEAFF
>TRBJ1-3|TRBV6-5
CASSYGRGNTIYF
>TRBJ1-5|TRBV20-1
CSASTGALFGSNQPQHF
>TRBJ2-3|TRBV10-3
CAVLAGGPDTQYF
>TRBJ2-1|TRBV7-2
CASSPGLAGPVEQFF
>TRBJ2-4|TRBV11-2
CASTKVGRATKNIQYF
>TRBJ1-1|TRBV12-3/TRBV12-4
CASSSRGQREAFF
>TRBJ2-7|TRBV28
CASSRGQLLLEQYF
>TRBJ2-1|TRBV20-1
CSARAAPLSSYNEQFF
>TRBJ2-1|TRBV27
CASSPEGQGIYEQFF
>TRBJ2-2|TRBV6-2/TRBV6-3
CASSPTGTGAGELFF
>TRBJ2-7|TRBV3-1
CASSRTTAYEQYF
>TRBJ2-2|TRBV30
CAWSAPKRREANTGELFF
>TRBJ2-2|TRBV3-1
CASSPPGGGTGELFF
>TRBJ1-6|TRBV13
CASSSLRDRDSPLHF
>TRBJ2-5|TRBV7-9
CASSLASGGQETQYF